This TCR beta chain stems from a study of radiation and T cells in renal cell carcinoma. TCRdb's table, derived via immunoSEQ multiplex PCR, lists solely in-frame clones and lacks some. The table has around 80,000 clones, more than 75% seen once. Stated time point: blood 2 weeks post-SBRT. As to treatment: 15 Gy SBRT to primary tumor, nephrectomy 4 weeks later. The CDR3 runs 14 residues. Germline loops: CDR1 SGHNT, CDR2 YENEEA. V dropped 1 base and J dropped 2 bases, with 7 bases sitting between them. The receptor was isolated from a man between 60 and 75 years old with renal cell carcinoma. The chain links TRBV11-3 to TRBJ2-3; D possibly corresponds to TRBD1 (6 bases). The sequenced sample was blood, obtained from a patient whose treatment included radiotherapy and nephrectomy. The CDR3 sequence: CASSLAGHTDTQYF. Written as DNA, the CDR3 is TGTGCCAGCAGCTTAGCGGGACACACAGATACGCAGTATTTT.